This T cell receptor (beta chain) was identified in a study of blood T cell repertoires in COVID-19. V lost 0 bases and J lost 7, with 13 bases in between. This CDR3 is built from 14 residues. The V gene's germline CDR1 is SGHRS and CDR2 YFSETQ. Generated by immunoSEQ multiplex PCR, the TCRdb table keeps only in-frame clones and is missing some. Of about 260,000 clones in the sample, 88% were seen once. Material: PBMCs or T cells enriched from blood (not recorded which). The TCR originated in a woman aged 50 to 60 who had recovered from COVID-19. The genes are TRBV5-1 and TRBJ2-5; a weak D match, TRBD1 (5 bases). CDR3: CASSLGLSGATQYF. The DNA for the CDR3 is TGCGCCAGCAGCTTGGGTCTATCTGGGGCGACCCAGTACTTC. Full variable domain (missing parts from reference TRBV5-1 and TRBJ2-5): KAGVTQTPRYLIKTRGQQVTLSCSPISGHRSVSWYQQTPGQGLQFLFEYFSETQRNKGNFPGRFSGRQFSNSRSEMNVSTLELGDSALYLCASSLGLSGATQYFGPGTRLLVL.